This T cell receptor (beta chain) was observed in a study of regulatory T cells in long-lasting Graves disease. This clonotype was recorded at least ten times. Time point reported: persistent/refractory GD, antithyroid drugs over 5 years with positive TRAb. Extracted RNA from PBMCs served as the source of the TCR library. Building of the TCR beta libraries involved iRepertoire HTBI primers and Arm-PCR of CDR3 regions. TCRdb ran MiXCR on the multiplex PCR reads and lists one entry per CDR3 protein. This table has around 400,000 distinct CDR3 sequences, approximately 23% appearing once. The V end was cut by 0 bases, the J end by 7 bases, with 8 bases between. CDR3 length equals 12 residues. Looked up from germline, CDR1 is SGHDT and CDR2 is YYEEEE.

The source was peripheral blood mononuclear cells (PBMCs), collected when the disease was refractory, from a patient treated with antithyroid drugs. V gene TRBV5-6 combines with J gene TRBJ2-7; possible D gene TRBD1, 5 bases. The clonotype originates from a woman aged 40 to 50 with Graves disease. CDR3 amino acids: CASSLEGVEQYF. CDR3 nucleotide sequence: TGTGCCAGCAGCTTGGAAGGGGTAGAGCAGTACTTC.